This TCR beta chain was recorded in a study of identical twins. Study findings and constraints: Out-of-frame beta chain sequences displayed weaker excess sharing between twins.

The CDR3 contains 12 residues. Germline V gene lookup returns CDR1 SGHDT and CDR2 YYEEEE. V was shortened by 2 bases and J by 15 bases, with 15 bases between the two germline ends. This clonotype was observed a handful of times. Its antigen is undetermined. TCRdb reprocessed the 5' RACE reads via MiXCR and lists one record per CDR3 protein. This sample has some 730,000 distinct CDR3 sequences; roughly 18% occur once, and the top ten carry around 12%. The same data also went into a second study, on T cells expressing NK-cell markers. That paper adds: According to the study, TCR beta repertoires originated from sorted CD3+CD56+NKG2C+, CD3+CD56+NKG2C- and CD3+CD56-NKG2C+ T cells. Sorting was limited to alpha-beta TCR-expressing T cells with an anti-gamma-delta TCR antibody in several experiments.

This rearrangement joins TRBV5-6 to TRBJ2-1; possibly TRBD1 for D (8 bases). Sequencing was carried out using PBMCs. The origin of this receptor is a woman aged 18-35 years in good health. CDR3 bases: TGTGCCAGCAGCTTCCTTACAGGGGGGGGGTTCTTC. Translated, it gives CASSFLTGGGFF.